What follows describes a single TCR beta chain. This clonotype has more than one count but fewer than ten. The antigen it binds to is not known. No base-level quality is on record; no much larger clone is a single base apart. This specimen comes from a study of human T cells and chemical hapten exposure (dated by TCRdb to 2020 to 2023). About the study as a whole: For sensitization, 2% DPC in acetone was applied to a roughly 2 cm by roughly 2 cm area of upper inner arm skin. Patch tests used Finn chambers with 0.01% DPC on the upper back, scored after 6 days by International Contact Dermatitis Research Group standards. The mostly female patient cohort included alopecia areata with under or over 50% scalp involvement, alopecia totalis and alopecia universalis. Blood samples were taken from patients before sensitization (week 0) and then at 2, 6 and about 24 weeks after DPC sensitization. Libraries were pooled for sequencing, and variation in per-sample TCR yields was attributed mainly to small differences in library volumes within the pool. Weekly therapeutic DPC doses were additionally applied to the scalp of patients throughout the approximately 25-week study period. Peripheral blood TCR repertoire changes were tracked in vivo in alopecia patients during primary and secondary sensitization to the hapten diphenylcyclopropenone (DPC). About 28 alopecia patients gave blood for TCR sequencing at one to four time points (pre-sensitization, 2, 6 and 24 weeks).

V lost 0 bases and J lost 0 bases; the stretch between them is 9 bases long. There are 15 amino acids in the CDR3, from cysteine to phenylalanine inclusive. Only the CDR3 DNA stays, 45 bases, in frame from base 1. CDR1 and CDR2, per the germline V gene, are SGDLS and YYNGEE. This specimen's time point label, per the study, means: pre-sensitization, week 0. The treatment or condition label for this specimen denotes: therapeutic diphenylcyclopropenone sensitization with weekly scalp DPC. At each patch-test visit, blood was drawn before the patch test was applied. Eligible patients were aged 18 to 70, diagnosed with alopecia, deemed suitable for DPC therapy, and excluded if pregnant. Total RNA was extracted from unfractionated whole blood collected in Tempus Blood RNA tubes. Libraries came from RACE. The reads were generated on a NextSeq 500. During library preparation, unique molecular identifiers were attached to individual cDNA molecules so that TCRs could be counted quantitatively and reproducibly. From each blood RNA sample, both TCR alpha and TCR beta chains were sequenced. Under the source paper's analysis protocol: A median of around 100,000 TCRs per sample was observed, with a range of 23,224 to 690,600. The Decombinator software suite was used to annotate the V, J and CDR3 of the TCR reads. For the PS versus PT1 abundance plots, all samples were subsampled to the same number of TCRs (28,000). Expanded TCRs were defined as absent before sensitization and observed at least eight times at the 2-week time point. TCRdb redid the processing of the public reads, applying fastp at Q25 and MiXCR, and retained in-frame beta chains. Under each unique CDR3 protein, matching rows form one entry showing the most common genes and DNA. What appears here as the V and J calls and clone size reflects TCRdb's work, not the paper's. The sample records some 300,000 distinct CDR3 sequences, 4.5% to 5.5% of which are singletons. The biggest ten clones account for less than 9% of the sample.

What the authors observed across the whole study: DPC sensitization did not change the number of TCRs with a frequency above 1 in 1000, and there was no evidence of changes in global repertoire structure. All patients had alopecia, a presumed autoimmune disease, so their immune response might differ from that of healthy individuals. A positive correlation was found between the number of PT1 expanded TCRs and patch test score, with significance reached at thresholds 8, 16 and 32 but not 4. After repeated subsampling, the strength of the expansion versus patch-test correlation and the threshold at which it became significant changed. Compared with pre-sensitization or healthy control sets, expanded TCRs formed significantly more large CDR3 similarity clusters, which is consistent with antigen-driven responses.

This receptor was identified in a woman between 18 and 29 years old with alopecia areata. Some clones in this sample may be carry-over from other donors' samples. Recombination connected TRBV9 to TRBJ1-1, and the D gene may be TRBD1, 6 bases matching. Sequencing used whole blood, obtained in connection with sensitization to the hapten diphenylcyclopropenone (DPC). The nucleotide sequence reads TGTGCCAGCAGCGTAGGAAGGACAGTGAACACTGAAGCTTTCTTT. Its translation is CASSVGRTVNTEAFF.